The 26 T cell receptor beta chains listed next were all sequenced from one sample in a study of T cells in Graves' hyperthyroidism and ophthalmopathy. Amplified regions were TCR beta CDR3 sequences from RNA transcripts. TCR CDR3 underwent first-round RT-PCR with the HTBI primer set. A single record per CDR3 protein comes from TCRdb applying MiXCR to the multiplex PCR reads. The sample holds 620,000 or so distinct CDR3 sequences, roughly 15% seen once. Source material: blood. Receptor source: a woman between 50 and 59 years old with Graves' ophthalmopathy.

Ten or more counts support this clonotype. A clone one base away is much larger, so this may be a read error. The gene calls are TRBV6-2 or TRBV6-3 and TRBJ2-7; unclear D gene. CDR1 is MNHEY and CDR2 is SVGEGT in the germline V gene. V lost 5 bases, J lost 3 bases, and 5 bases lay in between. The CDR3 covers 11 residues. CDR3 residues: CASSGYYEQYF. The CDR3 DNA is TGTGCCAGCAGTGGGTACTACGAGCAGTACTTC.

The J gene is TRBJ2-7, the V gene TRBV27; maybe TRBD1 (5 bases). Germline assignment: CDR1 MNHEY and CDR2 SMNVEV (reference sequence). The V and J ends lost 4 bases and 4 bases respectively, with 11 bases between them. The CDR3 contains 13 residues. DNA for the CDR3: TGTGCCAGCAGTTACAGGACCGAATACGAGCAGTACTTC. This encodes CASSYRTEYEQYF.

This clonotype has a handful of counts. V and J are TRBV19 and TRBJ2-5; 8 bases are a match to TRBD2. Germline V gene data show CDR1 as LNHDA and CDR2 as SQIVND (reference sequence). J was trimmed by 5 bases and V by 11 bases; bases with no gene match: 13. This CDR3 contains 14 residues. The CDR3 sequence: CACRPPGGVETQYF. CDR3 bases: TGTGCCTGTCGACCCCCGGGGGGGGTGGAGACCCAGTACTTC.

The chain is built from TRBV19 and TRBJ2-5, with 13 bases fitting TRBD2. Trimming took 3 bases from V and 2 from J; bases not matched to a gene: 0. Germline V CDR1 and CDR2: LNHDA, SQIVND (reference sequence). The CDR3 loop spans 15 amino acids. DNA of the CDR3: TGTGCCAGTAGTATGGGACTAGCGGGGCAAGAGACCCAGTACTTC. Translation: CASSMGLAGQETQYF.

This clonotype was seen at least ten times. The chain carries TRBV12-3 or TRBV12-4 and TRBJ2-3; D is ambiguous. V was cut by 3 bases and J by 0 bases, with 10 bases left in between. This CDR3 comprises 15 residues. Written as DNA, the CDR3 is TGTGCCAGCAGTTTGTTCCGAACCAGCACAGATACGCAGTATTTT. It codes for CASSLFRTSTDTQYF.

There are many counts of this clonotype. The chain links TRBV30 to TRBJ1-1; TRBD1 might be the D (6 bases). Trimming cost V 0 bases and J 4 bases, with 9 bases left between them. The CDR3 loop spans 13 amino acids. Per germline, CDR1 GTSNPN and CDR2 SVGIG (reference sequence). CDR3 DNA: TGTGCCTGGAGTGTAGGGGGTACCACTGAAGCTTTCTTT. This sequence encodes CAWSVGGTTEAFF.

The chain is built from TRBV4-3 and TRBJ2-7; perhaps TRBD1 as D (5 bases). There are 14 residues in the CDR3. Germline lookup yields CDR1 LGHNA and CDR2 YSLEER. V was cut by 2 bases and J by 5 bases, with 13 bases left in between. The CDR3, as DNA: TGCGCCAGCAGCCAAATGGCAGGGATTGACGAGCAGTACTTC. This encodes CASSQMAGIDEQYF.

This clonotype was seen at least ten times. This sequence joins TRBV5-5 and TRBJ2-4; D may be TRBD2 (6 bases). Germline CDR1 and CDR2: SGHKS and YYEKEE (reference sequence). With 0 bases removed from V and 0 bases from J, the gap between germline ends came to 13 bases. This CDR3 contains 17 residues. The CDR3 nucleotides read TGTGCCAGCAGCTTGGTTGTTAGCGGACTAGCCAAAAACATTCAGTACTTC. This translates into CASSLVVSGLAKNIQYF.

This clonotype was recorded only once. J is TRBJ2-7 and V is TRBV7-9; 9 bases match TRBD2. The germline gives CDR1 SEHNR, CDR2 FQNEAQ (reference sequence). This CDR3 contains 16 residues. V was pared by 3 bases and J by 0 bases, with 6 bases of the junction left unmatched. CDR3 DNA sequence: TGTGCCAGCAGCTTCCCCGAGCGGGAGGCCTCCTACGAGCAGTACTTC. Protein sequence: CASSFPEREASYEQYF.

The gene calls are TRBV6-1 and TRBJ2-7; 7 positions agree with TRBD1. This CDR3 contains 14 residues. The ends lost 6 bases at V and 1 base at J; junction bases unmatched: 6. Germline CDR1 reads MNHNS; CDR2 reads SASEGT. The CDR3 sequence: CASRHWTGSYEQYF. The CDR3 bases are TGTGCCAGCAGACACTGGACAGGTTCCTACGAGCAGTACTTC.

This clonotype was found many times. The chain is built from TRBV20-1 and TRBJ2-1; D unclear. V shed 5 bases and J shed 4 bases, with 15 bases lying between them. There are 14 residues in the CDR3. The V gene's germline CDR1 is DFQATT and CDR2 SNEGSKA (reference sequence). This CDR3 reads CSALRTLIYNEQFF. In DNA form, the CDR3 reads TGCAGTGCTCTGCGGACCTTAATTTACAATGAGCAGTTCTTC.

This clonotype came up a few times. The chain uses TRBV28 and TRBJ1-2; 9 bases line up with TRBD1. The CDR3 totals 15 residues. Trimming removed 6 bases from V and 3 bases from J; junction bases left unmatched: 8. In germline, CDR1 is MDHEN, CDR2 SYDVKM. The CDR3 loop is CASSLTGGGHYGYTF. The CDR3 nucleotides are TGTGCCAGCAGCTTAACAGGGGGCGGTCACTATGGCTACACCTTC.

There are many counts of this clonotype. This chain uses TRBV18 with TRBJ1-1; weak D call: TRBD1 (5 bases). Germline V CDR1 and CDR2: KGHSH, LQKENI. The length of the CDR3 is 14 residues. The ends were cut back, 6 bases at V and 1 base at J, with 12 bases in the middle. Written as DNA, the CDR3 is TGTGCCAGCTCGCCTGGGACGGCGAACACTGAAGCTTTCTTT. It translates to CASSPGTANTEAFF. The variable domain in full, completed from reference TRBV18 and TRBJ1-1, reads NAGVMQNPRHLVRRRGQEARLRCSPMKGHSHVYWYRQLPEEGLKFMVYLQKENIIDESGMPKERFSAEFPKEGPSILRIQQVVRGDSAAYFCASSPGTANTEAFFGQGTRLTVV.

About this clonotype itself: A much larger clone lies a single base off, so this may be a read error. The V call is TRBV13, the J call TRBJ1-2; no definite D call. The CDR3 is made up of 13 amino acids. Germline V gene sequence: CDR1 PRHDT, CDR2 FYEKMQ (reference sequence). Here the CDR3 DNA reads TGTGCCAGCAGCCAAGTGGGCACCTATGGCTACGCCTTC. It yields the protein CASSQVGTYGYAF. The full variable domain, rest sourced from reference TRBV13 and TRBJ1-2, is AAGVIQSPRHLIKEKRETATLKCYPIPRHDTVYWYQQGPGQDPQFLISFYEKMQSDKGSIPDRFSAQQFSDYHSELNMSSLELGDSALYFCASSQVGTYGYAFGSGTRLTVV.

The table lists this clonotype with a count of one. A single base separates this from a much larger clone, so it may be a read error. The conserved closing phenylalanine or tryptophan is absent in this CDR3, likely reflecting a read error. The CDR3 DNA is TGTGCCACCAAAGGGACAGCGAACACTGAAGCTTTCCTT. This codes for CATKGTANTEAFL. This chain uses TRBV7-9 with TRBJ1-1; 7 nucleotides agree with TRBD1. The CDR3 has 13 amino acids. Germline assignment: CDR1 SEHNR and CDR2 FQNEAQ (reference sequence). The V gene end was trimmed by 10 bases and the J gene end by 1 base; junction bases not matched to a gene: 6.

This clonotype was observed a handful of times. V and J are TRBV4-2 and TRBJ2-4; 14 positions agree with TRBD2. Trimming took 1 base from V and 9 from J; bases not matched to a gene: 20. This CDR3 comprises 21 residues. Per germline, CDR1 LGHNA and CDR2 YNFKEQ. For the CDR3, the DNA is TGTGCCAGCAGCCAAGTAGTCGGTACCGGGACTAGCGGGAGTAGGGGCGGCATTCAGTACTTC. Translating it yields CASSQVVGTGTSGSRGGIQYF.

The chain employs TRBV27 and TRBJ1-1; TRBD1 agrees at 10 bases. This CDR3 has 17 amino acids. Per the germline V gene, CDR1 is MNHEY and CDR2 is SMNVEV (reference sequence). Germline trimming cut 1 base from V and 1 base from J; bases unmatched to any gene: 6. The CDR3 nucleotides are TGTGCCAGCAGTTTATTGGGACAGGGGAAGCCGAACACTGAAGCTTTCTTT. It translates to CASSLLGQGKPNTEAFF.

In this sample, this clonotype turned up a few times. The chain has TRBV7-8 and TRBJ2-1; TRBD1 is a possible D gene (6 bases). The V end was cut by 2 bases, the J end by 9 bases, with 23 bases between. The CDR3 extends over 17 amino acids. Germline values: CDR1 SGHVS, CDR2 FQNEAQ. CDR3 sequence (DNA): TGTGCCAGCAGCTTAACGGGTGGGGCAGGGGTATATGGTGAGCAGTTCTTC. It is translated as CASSLTGGAGVYGEQFF. Complete variable domain (other parts from reference TRBV7-8 and TRBJ2-1): GAGVSQSPRYKVAKRGQDVALRCDPISGHVSLFWYQQALGQGPEFLTYFQNEAQLDKSGLPSDRFFAERPEGSVSTLKIQRTQQEDSAVYLCASSLTGGAGVYGEQFFGPGTRLTVL.

This clonotype was observed many times. The V call is TRBV7-2, the J call TRBJ2-1; 11 bases are shared with TRBD2. This CDR3 has 15 amino acids. V lost 5 bases to trimming and J lost 3 bases; unmatched junction nucleotides: 3. Looked up from germline, CDR1 is SGHTA and CDR2 is FQGNSA. Written as DNA, the CDR3 is TGTGCCAGCAGCACAGGGACTAGCGGCTACAATGAGCAGTTCTTC. This encodes CASSTGTSGYNEQFF.

With respect to this clonotype: A much larger clone differs from this one at a single base, so this may be a read error. The chain links TRBV11-2 to TRBJ2-7; 10 bases agree with TRBD1. Germline trimming cut 3 bases from V and 4 bases from J; bases unmatched to any gene: 3. CDR1 is SGHAT and CDR2 is FQNNGV in the germline V gene. The CDR3 loop spans 14 amino acids. CDR3 loop: CASSFDRGLYEQYF. The CDR3 bases are TGTGCCAGCAGCTTCGACAGGGGGCTGTACGAGCAGTACTTC.

This clonotype was counted at least ten times. V gene TRBV11-3 combines with J gene TRBJ1-1, with 9 bases fitting TRBD1. V shed 5 bases, J shed 3 bases, and the junction held 10 bases outside the gene matches. The CDR3 runs to 16 residues. Germline values: CDR1 SGHNT, CDR2 YENEEA. The CDR3 DNA sequence: TGTGCCAGCAGCCCGGGACAGGGAATCTTGGACACTGAAGCTTTCTTT. Protein product: CASSPGQGILDTEAFF.

The table lists this clonotype with many counts. This chain connects TRBV28 to TRBJ2-1, with a tentative D call TRBD2 (6 bases). This CDR3 spans 16 amino acids. Germline values: CDR1 MDHEN, CDR2 SYDVKM. V shed 2 bases and J shed 3 bases, with 14 bases lying between them. CDR3 sequence reads: CASSLGLAYNYNEQFF. CDR3 in DNA: TGTGCCAGCAGTTTAGGTCTAGCGTACAACTACAATGAGCAGTTCTTC.

This clonotype was counted a few times. This CDR3 reads CASSPISDSRNSPLHF. The DNA of the CDR3 is TGTGCCAGCTCACCAATTTCGGACAGCCGTAATTCACCCCTCCACTTT. This chain uses TRBV18 with TRBJ1-6; the D gene is possibly TRBD1 (6 bases). Germline assignment: CDR1 KGHSH and CDR2 LQKENI. There are 16 residues in the CDR3. V was trimmed by 2 bases and J by 6 bases, leaving 14 bases between them.

This clonotype has at least ten counts. This chain connects TRBV18 to TRBJ2-7, with TRBD1 identical over 8 bases. The CDR3 runs to 15 residues. Germline V gene data show CDR1 as KGHSH and CDR2 as LQKENI. Trimming took 2 bases from V and 2 from J; bases not matched to a gene: 5. CDR3 DNA sequence: TGTGCCAGCTCACCATTCGGGACAGGAACCTACGAGCAGTACTTC. Amino acids: CASSPFGTGTYEQYF.

This clonotype was picked up many times. V usage is TRBV20-1 and J usage is TRBJ2-7; 10 nucleotides line up with TRBD2. Germline loops: CDR1 DFQATT, CDR2 SNEGSKA (reference sequence). The CDR3 covers 13 residues. V dropped 6 bases and J dropped 4; count of bases not matched to a gene: 6. DNA for the CDR3: TGCAGTGCCTTACTAGCGGGACAGTACGAGCAGTACTTC. Its protein is CSALLAGQYEQYF.

This clonotype has just one count. V is TRBV7-9 and J is TRBJ2-2; TRBD1 might be the D (5 bases). Deletions cut 11 bases from V and 2 bases from J, with 15 bases between. From germline, CDR1 is SEHNR and CDR2 FQNEAQ (reference sequence). The CDR3 runs 14 residues. As DNA, the CDR3 is TGTGCCTCCAGGGTTTGGGAAAACACCGGGGAGCTGTTTTTT. Its translation is CASRVWENTGELFF.